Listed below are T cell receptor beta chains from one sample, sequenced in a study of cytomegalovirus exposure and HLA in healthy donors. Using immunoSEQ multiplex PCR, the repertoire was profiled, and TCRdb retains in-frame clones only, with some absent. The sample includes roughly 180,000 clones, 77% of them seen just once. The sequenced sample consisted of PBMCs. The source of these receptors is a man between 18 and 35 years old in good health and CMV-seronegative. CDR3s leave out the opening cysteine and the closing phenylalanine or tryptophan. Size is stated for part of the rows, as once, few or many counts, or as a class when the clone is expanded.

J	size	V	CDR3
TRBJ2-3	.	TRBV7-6	ASSYGLAKSDTQY
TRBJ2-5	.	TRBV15	ATSRVATRGETQY
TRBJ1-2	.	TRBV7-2	ASSLTHRDGYT
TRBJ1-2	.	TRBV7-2	ASSVSTGQGYT
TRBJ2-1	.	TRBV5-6	ASSFSSGAYNEQF
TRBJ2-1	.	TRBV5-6	ASSSLVAGGYNEQF
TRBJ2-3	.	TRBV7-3	ASSLTNSGVRNTQY
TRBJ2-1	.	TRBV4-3	ASSQDSSGRGAYNEQF
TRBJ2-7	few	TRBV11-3	ASSSQGIIDEQY
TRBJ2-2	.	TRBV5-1	ASSLQRSTGELF
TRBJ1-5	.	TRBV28	ASSPDGTYQPQH
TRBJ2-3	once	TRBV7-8	ASSGRVAATSTDTQY
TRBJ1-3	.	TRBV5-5	ASTFFKGQSGNTIY
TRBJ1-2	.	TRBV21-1	VTGGFYGYT
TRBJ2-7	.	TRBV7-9	ASSAGGAGTGYHEQY
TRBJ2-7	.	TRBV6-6	ASRLGQGNSYEQY
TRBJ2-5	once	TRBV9	ASSVDALGEETQY
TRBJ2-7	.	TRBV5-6	ASSFTPGQTYYEQY
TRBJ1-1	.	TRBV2	ASSKAAGSKFAEAF
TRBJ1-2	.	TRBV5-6	ASSVGWENYGYT
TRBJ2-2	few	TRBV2	ASGLAGDTGELF
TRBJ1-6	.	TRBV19	ASSMRWQELSPLH
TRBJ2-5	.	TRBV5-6	ASSFGGGPETQY
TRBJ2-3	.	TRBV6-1	ASSEAGRGLTDTQY
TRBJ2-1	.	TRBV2	ASSPVGGAWEQF
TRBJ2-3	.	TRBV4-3	ASSQRTAGSTDTQY
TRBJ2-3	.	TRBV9	ASSVDSSGDTDTQY
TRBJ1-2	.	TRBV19	ASSIEDYYGYT
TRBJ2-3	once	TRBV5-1	ASSLDGPRPDTQY
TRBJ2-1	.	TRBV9	ASSHHIRTSGRGPYNEQF
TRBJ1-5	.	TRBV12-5	ASGPGTNFQPQH
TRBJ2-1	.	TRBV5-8	ASSLRGQNNEQF
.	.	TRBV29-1	SVSGERDPYEQY
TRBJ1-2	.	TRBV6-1	ASSRETGGNYGYT
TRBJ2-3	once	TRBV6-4	ASRYLALYTDTQY